The TCR beta chain described here comes from a study of patients and donors after allogeneic stem cell transplantation. Trimming stripped 7 bases from V and 0 bases from J, with 15 bases between. The CDR3 is made up of 15 amino acids. CDR1 is MNHEY and CDR2 is SMNVEV in the germline V gene (reference sequence). TCRdb analysed the RT-PCR reads with MiXCR anew, one entry per CDR3 protein. This table has under 95,000 distinct CDR3 sequences, 5% appearing once. This clonotype occurred many times. This clonotype originated in a human donor who was either an allogeneic HSCT recipient or a stem cell or donor lymphocyte infusion donor (not recorded which). It is not recorded whose cells these are; they may come from a transplant donor. Specimen: blood, either unsorted or a sorted T cell fraction (not recorded which). The chain joins TRBV27 to TRBJ1-1, with D uncertain. The CDR3 sequence is CASKKERDLNTEAFF. In DNA, the CDR3 is TGTGCCAGCAAAAAGGAAAGGGATCTGAACACTGAAGCTTTCTTT.